These T cell receptor beta chains were read from a single sample in a study of radiotherapy plus CTLA-4 blockade in lung cancer. The table came from immunoSEQ multiplex PCR; TCRdb's copy has only in-frame clones and leaves some out. Among more than 55,000 clones listed, less than 80% were seen once. The source material was peripheral blood, sampled from a patient treated with radiotherapy plus ipilimumab. Receptors originate from a human donor with non-small cell lung cancer who had a complete response to radiotherapy plus ipilimumab. Both conserved end residues are part of each CDR3. D genes are given only for firm matches. Only part of the rows carry a size: once, few, many, or a class if the clone is expanded.

CASTGEETQYF	TGTGCCAGTACAGGGGAAGAGACCCAGTACTTC	TRBD1	once	TRBV2	TRBJ2-5
CASSQVGAGGANEQFF	TGCGCCAGCAGCCAAGTTGGGGCCGGGGGGGCCAATGAGCAGTTCTTC	TRBD2	.	TRBV4-1	TRBJ2-1
CASSLAGQTNTEAFF	TGCGCCAGCAGCTTGGCGGGACAGACGAACACTGAAGCTTTCTTT	TRBD1	.	TRBV5-1	TRBJ1-1
CASSLSQGAKNIQYF	TGTGCCAGCAGCTTATCACAGGGGGCCAAAAACATTCAGTACTTC	TRBD1	.	TRBV5-6	TRBJ2-4
CASSPRTSRPETQYF	TGTGCCAGCAGTCCCCGGACTAGCCGCCCAGAGACCCAGTACTTC	TRBD2	.	TRBV27	TRBJ2-5
CASSVGGSQGIDTQYF	TGTGCCAGCAGCGTAGGCGGGAGCCAGGGGATAGATACGCAGTATTTT	.	.	TRBV9	TRBJ2-3
CASSLAGQGGTDTQYF	TGCGCCAGCAGCTTGGCTGGGCAGGGTGGTACAGATACGCAGTATTTT	.	.	TRBV5-1	TRBJ2-3
CASSLGGPNQPQHF	TGTGCCAGCAGCTTAGGAGGGCCCAATCAGCCCCAGCATTTT	.	.	TRBV7-2	TRBJ1-5
CASSLQGGWDTEAFF	TGTGCCAGCTCGCTACAGGGGGGTTGGGACACTGAAGCTTTCTTT	TRBD1	few	TRBV18	TRBJ1-1
CASSLVGQGPYGYTF	TGTGCCAGCAGCTTAGTCGGACAGGGACCCTATGGCTACACCTTC	TRBD1	.	TRBV11-2	TRBJ1-2